This T cell receptor (beta chain) originates from a study of blood T cell repertoires in COVID-19 (dated by TCRdb to the early 2020s). About the full investigation: Collaborator samples came from the United States, Italy and Spain and covered acute and convalescent phases of COVID-19. The prospective study material was composed of cDNA or gDNA derived from T cells, B-cell-depleted T cells, or PBMCs. The dataset comprised deeply sampled blood TCRbeta repertoires from subjects exposed to, actively infected with, or recovered from COVID-19. Where available, HLA class I and class II types were obtained from metadata supplied by the sample provider rather than from assay-based typing. Nearly every sample came with metadata listing a de-identified subject ID, COVID-19 status, age in years and sex. The repertoires were released in a freely available public database intended as a resource for research on the immune response to SARS-CoV-2. The samples were drawn from two sources: the first 160 participants of the ongoing ImmuneRACE study, and over 950 subjects contributed by 6 global collaborators. Study-wide conclusions, independent of this receptor: The quantity of clinical and demographic metadata differed by source and by participant and was supplied without curation.

Its CDR3 holds 15 amino acids, cysteine through phenylalanine. Left in the record is the CDR3 DNA by itself, 45 bases read in frame from the first base. The germline V end is reduced by 3 bases and the J end by 5 bases; junction bases left unmatched: 4. The germline V gene sets CDR1 to KGHSH and CDR2 to LQKENI. TCRbeta CDR3 regions were amplified from genomic DNA using the immunoSEQ Assay, a bias-controlled multiplex PCR. The paper's processing steps were these. Nucleated cell counts per sample were estimated from amplification of reference gene primers within the assay. To quantify the absolute abundance of each unique TCRbeta CDR3 rearrangement, sequence reads were collapsed and filtered. Productive Simpson clonality was computed per sample as the square root of Simpson's diversity index over productive rearrangements. Imported from immuneACCESS, the table was reduced by TCRdb to in-frame sequences with V and J called. These copies leave out some clones; in studies compared against another copy, an unresolved V gene accounts for under half, and the cause of the remainder is not known. V, J and clone size derive from that table, while D and trimming were established from the DNA sequence. Within this sample are under 250,000 clones, with 86% of them counted one time only. The top ten hold 5.5% to 6% of the sample.

Concerning this clone itself: Its cognate antigen has yet to be identified. Per-nucleotide qualities are absent, and no much larger clonotype sits a single base away.

In Seattle, one collaborating source enrolled patients while the infection was active and tracked those patients longitudinally over the course of disease. The collaborating institutions used their own protocols to collect whole blood in K2EDTA tubes. For TCRbeta analysis, collaborator samples were shipped as frozen whole blood, as isolated PBMCs, or as DNA extracted from either sample type. The chain links TRBV18 with TRBJ1-5, with 10 central nucleotides matching TRBD1. Sequencing was carried out using peripheral blood. The receptor comes from a woman of 80 years or more with COVID-19, enrolled during active disease. The CDR3 is CASSPGQGIDQPQHF. The base sequence is TGTGCCAGCTCACCGGGACAGGGGATCGATCAGCCCCAGCATTTT.